What follows is one T cell receptor beta chain and its context. The data are from a study of blood T cell repertoires in COVID-19. About the study: Sample material is recorded as cDNA or gDNA derived from T cells, B-cell-depleted T cells, or PBMCs.

Profiled with immunoSEQ multiplex PCR; TCRdb holds only in-frame clones, not every one. Of around 250,000 clones listed, 84% are singletons. Trimming at V came to 1 base and at J to 3 bases, leaving 7 bases not matched to a gene. The CDR3 covers 15 residues. Germline loops: CDR1 SGHRS, CDR2 YFSETQ. The sample was peripheral blood. The genes are TRBV5-1 and TRBJ2-7; TRBD2 aligns across 7 bases. The sequence came from a woman aged 40-49 years who had recovered from COVID-19. The CDR3 spells CASSLSTGGIYEQYF. The CDR3 nucleotides read TGCGCCAGCAGCTTGTCTACGGGGGGAATCTACGAGCAGTACTTC. The whole variable domain, remainder taken from reference TRBV5-1 and TRBJ2-7, is KAGVTQTPRYLIKTRGQQVTLSCSPISGHRSVSWYQQTPGQGLQFLFEYFSETQRNKGNFPGRFSGRQFSNSRSEMNVSTLELGDSALYLCASSLSTGGIYEQYFGPGTRLTVT.